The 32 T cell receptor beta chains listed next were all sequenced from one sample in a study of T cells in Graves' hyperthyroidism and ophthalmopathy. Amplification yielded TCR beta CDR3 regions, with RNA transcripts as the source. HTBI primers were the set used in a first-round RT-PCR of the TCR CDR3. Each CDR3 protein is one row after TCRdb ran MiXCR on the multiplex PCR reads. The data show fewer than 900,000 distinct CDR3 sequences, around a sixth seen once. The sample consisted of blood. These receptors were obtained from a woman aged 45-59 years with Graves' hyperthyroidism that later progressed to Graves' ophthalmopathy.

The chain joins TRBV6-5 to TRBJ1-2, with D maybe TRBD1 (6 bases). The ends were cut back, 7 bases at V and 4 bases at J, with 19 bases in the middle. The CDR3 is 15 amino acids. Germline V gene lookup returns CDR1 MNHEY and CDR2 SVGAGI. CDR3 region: CASTPGAQGFYGYTF. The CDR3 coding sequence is TGTGCCAGCACCCCGGGGGCACAAGGATTCTATGGCTACACCTTC.

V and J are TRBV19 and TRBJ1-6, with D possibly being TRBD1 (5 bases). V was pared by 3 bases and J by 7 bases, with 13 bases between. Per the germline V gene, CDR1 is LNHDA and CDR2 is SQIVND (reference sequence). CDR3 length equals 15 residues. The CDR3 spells CASSILGVSNSPLHF. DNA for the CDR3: TGTGCCAGTAGTATCCTGGGGGTTTCGAATTCACCCCTCCACTTT.

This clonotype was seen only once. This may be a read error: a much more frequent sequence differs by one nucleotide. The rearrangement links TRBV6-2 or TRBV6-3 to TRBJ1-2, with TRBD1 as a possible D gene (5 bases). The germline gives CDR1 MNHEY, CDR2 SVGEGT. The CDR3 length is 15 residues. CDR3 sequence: CASSYVANGDYGHTF. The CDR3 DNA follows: TGTGCCAGCAGTTACGTGGCCAATGGGGACTATGGCCACACCTTC.

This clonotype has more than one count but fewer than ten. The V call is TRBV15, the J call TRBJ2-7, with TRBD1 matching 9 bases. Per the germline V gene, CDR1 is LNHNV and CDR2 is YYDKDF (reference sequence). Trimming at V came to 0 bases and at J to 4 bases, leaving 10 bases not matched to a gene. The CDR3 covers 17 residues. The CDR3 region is CATSRDWGTGTQYEQYF. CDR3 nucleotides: TGTGCCACCAGCAGAGATTGGGGGACAGGGACGCAGTACGAGCAGTACTTC.

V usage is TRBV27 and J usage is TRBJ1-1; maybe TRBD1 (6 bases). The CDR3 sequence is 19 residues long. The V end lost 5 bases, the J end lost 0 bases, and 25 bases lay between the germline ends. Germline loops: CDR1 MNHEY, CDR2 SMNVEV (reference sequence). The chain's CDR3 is CASSAQTGGLWGVNTEAFF. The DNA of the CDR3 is TGTGCCAGCAGTGCACAGACAGGTGGCCTTTGGGGTGTGAACACTGAAGCTTTCTTT.

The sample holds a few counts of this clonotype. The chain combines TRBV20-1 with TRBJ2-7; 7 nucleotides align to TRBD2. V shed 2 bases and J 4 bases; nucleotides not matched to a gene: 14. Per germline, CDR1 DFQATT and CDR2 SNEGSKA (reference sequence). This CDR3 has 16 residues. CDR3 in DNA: TGCAGTGCTAGACGAGACAGCGGGGTTTCCATATACGAGCAGTACTTC. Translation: CSARRDSGVSIYEQYF.

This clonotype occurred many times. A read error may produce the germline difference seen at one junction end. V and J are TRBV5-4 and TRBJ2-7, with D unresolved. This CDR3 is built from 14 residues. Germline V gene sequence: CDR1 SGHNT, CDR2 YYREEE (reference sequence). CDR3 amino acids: CASSLEATSNEQYF. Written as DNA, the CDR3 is TGTGCCAGCAGCTTGGAGGCTACCTCCAACGAGCAGTACTTC.

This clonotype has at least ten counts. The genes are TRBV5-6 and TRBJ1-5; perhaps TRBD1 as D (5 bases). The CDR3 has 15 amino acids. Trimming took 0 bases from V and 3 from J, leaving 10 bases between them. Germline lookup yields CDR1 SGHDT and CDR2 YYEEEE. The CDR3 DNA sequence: TGTGCCAGCAGCTTGGCTCAGGGCCTCAATCAGCCCCAGCATTTT. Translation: CASSLAQGLNQPQHF.

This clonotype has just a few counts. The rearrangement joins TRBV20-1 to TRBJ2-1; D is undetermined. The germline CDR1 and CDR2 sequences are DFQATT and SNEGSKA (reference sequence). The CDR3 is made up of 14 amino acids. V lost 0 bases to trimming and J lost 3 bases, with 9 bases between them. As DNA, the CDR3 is TGCAGTGCTAGAGATACGGGTCTCTACAATGAGCAGTTCTTC. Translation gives CSARDTGLYNEQFF.

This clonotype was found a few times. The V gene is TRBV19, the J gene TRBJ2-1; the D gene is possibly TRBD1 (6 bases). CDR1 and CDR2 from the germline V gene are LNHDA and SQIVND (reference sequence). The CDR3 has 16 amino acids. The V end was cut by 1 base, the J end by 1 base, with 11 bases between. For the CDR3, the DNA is TGTGCCAGTAGTATAGTGGGGGCAGTATCCTACAATGAGCAGTTCTTC. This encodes CASSIVGAVSYNEQFF.

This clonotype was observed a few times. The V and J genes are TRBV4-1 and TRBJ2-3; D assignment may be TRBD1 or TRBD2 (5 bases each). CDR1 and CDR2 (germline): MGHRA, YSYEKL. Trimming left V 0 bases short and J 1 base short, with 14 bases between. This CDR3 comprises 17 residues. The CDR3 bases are TGCGCCAGCAGCCAAGATCACGGGGCCAGGGGCACAGATACGCAGTATTTT. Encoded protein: CASSQDHGARGTDTQYF.

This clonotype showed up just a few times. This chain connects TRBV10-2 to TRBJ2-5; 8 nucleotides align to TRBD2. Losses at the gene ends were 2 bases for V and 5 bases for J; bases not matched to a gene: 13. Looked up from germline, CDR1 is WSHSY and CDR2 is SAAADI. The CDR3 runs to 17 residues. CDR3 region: CASSEASGGLGGETQYF. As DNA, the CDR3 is TGCGCCAGCAGTGAGGCCAGCGGGGGCCTCGGGGGGGAGACCCAGTACTTC.

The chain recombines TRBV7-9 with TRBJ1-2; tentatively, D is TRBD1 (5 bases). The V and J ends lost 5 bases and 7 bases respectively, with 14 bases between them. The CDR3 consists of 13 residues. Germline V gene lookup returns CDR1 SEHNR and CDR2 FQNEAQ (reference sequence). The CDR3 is CASSPTGGPGYTF. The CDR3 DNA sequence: TGTGCCAGCAGCCCCACGGGGGGTCCTGGCTACACCTTC.

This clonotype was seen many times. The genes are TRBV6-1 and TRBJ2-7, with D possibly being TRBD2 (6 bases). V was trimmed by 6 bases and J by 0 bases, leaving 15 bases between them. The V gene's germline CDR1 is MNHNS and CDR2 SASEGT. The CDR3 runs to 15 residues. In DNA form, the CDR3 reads TGTGCCAGCAGGCGGGACGCCCGAAGCTCCTACGAGCAGTACTTC. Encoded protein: CASRRDARSSYEQYF.

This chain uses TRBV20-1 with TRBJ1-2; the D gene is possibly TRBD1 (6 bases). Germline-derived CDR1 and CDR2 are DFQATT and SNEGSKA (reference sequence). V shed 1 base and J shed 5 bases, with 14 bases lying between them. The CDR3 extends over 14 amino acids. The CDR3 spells CSARGGGVLYGYTF. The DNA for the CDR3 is TGCAGTGCTAGAGGCGGGGGCGTTTTATATGGCTACACCTTC.

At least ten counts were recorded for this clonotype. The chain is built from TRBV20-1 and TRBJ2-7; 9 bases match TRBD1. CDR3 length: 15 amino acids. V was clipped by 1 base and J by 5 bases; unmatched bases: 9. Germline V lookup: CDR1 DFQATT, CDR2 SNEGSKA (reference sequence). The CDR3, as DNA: TGCAGTGCTAGAGCCCTACAGGGGGCGGATGACGAGCAGTACTTC. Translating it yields CSARALQGADDEQYF.

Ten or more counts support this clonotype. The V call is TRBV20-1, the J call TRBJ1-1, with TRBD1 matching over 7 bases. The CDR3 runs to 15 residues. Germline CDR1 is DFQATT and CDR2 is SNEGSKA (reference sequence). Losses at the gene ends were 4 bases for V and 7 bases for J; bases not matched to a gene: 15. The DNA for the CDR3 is TGCAGTGCTAATATAAACCGGGACAGCCCCATTGAAGCTTTCTTT. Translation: CSANINRDSPIEAFF.

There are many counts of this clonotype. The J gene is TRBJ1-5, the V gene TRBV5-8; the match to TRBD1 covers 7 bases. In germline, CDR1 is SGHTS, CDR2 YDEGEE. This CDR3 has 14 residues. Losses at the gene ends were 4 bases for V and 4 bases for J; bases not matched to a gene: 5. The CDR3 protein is CASSVDRANQPQHF. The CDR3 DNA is TGTGCCAGCAGCGTCGACAGGGCGAATCAGCCCCAGCATTTT.

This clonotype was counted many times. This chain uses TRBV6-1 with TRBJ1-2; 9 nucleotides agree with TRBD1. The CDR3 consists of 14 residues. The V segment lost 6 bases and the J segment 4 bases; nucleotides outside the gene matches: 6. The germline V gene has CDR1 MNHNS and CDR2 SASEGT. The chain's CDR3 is CASRSGTGTYGYTF. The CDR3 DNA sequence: TGTGCCAGCAGGAGTGGGACAGGGACCTATGGCTACACCTTC.

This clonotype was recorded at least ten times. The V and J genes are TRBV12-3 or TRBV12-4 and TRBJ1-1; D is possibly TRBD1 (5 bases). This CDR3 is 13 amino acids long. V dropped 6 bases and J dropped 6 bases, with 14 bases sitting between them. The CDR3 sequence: CASSSPLGAEAFF. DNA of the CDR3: TGTGCCAGCAGCTCTCCGCTAGGGGCTGAAGCTTTCTTT.

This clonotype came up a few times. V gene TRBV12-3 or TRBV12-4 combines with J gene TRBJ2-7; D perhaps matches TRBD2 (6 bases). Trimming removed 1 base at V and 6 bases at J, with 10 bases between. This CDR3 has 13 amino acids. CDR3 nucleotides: TGTGCCAGCAGTTTAGTGGCGGGGACCGAGCAGTACTTC. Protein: CASSLVAGTEQYF.

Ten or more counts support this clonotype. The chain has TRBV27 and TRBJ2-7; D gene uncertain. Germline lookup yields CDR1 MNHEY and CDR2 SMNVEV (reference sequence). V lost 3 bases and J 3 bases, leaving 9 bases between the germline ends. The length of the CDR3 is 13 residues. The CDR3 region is CASSFGVDYEQYF. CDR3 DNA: TGTGCCAGCAGTTTTGGCGTAGACTACGAGCAGTACTTC.

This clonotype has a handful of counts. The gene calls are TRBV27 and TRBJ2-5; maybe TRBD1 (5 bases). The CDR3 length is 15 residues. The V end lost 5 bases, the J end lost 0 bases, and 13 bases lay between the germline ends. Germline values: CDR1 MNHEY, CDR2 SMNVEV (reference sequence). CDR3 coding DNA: TGTGCCAGCAGTCCCGATACAGGTTACCAAGAGACCCAGTACTTC. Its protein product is CASSPDTGYQETQYF.

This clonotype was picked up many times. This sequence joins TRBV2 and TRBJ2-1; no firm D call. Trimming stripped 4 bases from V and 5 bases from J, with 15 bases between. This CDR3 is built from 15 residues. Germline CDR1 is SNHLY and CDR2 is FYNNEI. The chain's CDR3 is CASSVQAARNNEQFF. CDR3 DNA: TGTGCCAGCAGTGTGCAGGCGGCGAGAAACAATGAGCAGTTCTTC.

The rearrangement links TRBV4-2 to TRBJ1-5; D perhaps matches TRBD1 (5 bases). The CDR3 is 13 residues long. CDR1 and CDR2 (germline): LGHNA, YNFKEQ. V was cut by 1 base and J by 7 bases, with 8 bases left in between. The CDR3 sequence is CASSQGGEQPQHF. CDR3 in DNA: TGTGCCAGCAGCCAAGGGGGGGAGCAGCCCCAGCATTTT.

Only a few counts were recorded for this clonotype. CDR3 sequence reads: CASVIPGFAQTNTEAFF. The CDR3 DNA is TGTGCCAGCGTCATCCCAGGGTTCGCTCAAACGAACACTGAAGCTTTCTTT. The chain is built from TRBV6-1 and TRBJ1-1, with D perhaps TRBD1 (5 bases). V was clipped by 8 bases and J by 1 base, with 23 bases between them. The CDR3 contains 17 residues. Germline CDR1 reads MNHNS; CDR2 reads SASEGT.

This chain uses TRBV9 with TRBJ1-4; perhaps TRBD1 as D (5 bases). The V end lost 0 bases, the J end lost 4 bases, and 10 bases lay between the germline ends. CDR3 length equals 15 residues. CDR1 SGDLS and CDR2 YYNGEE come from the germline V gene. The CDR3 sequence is CASSVDGGYNEKLFF. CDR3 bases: TGTGCCAGCAGCGTAGACGGGGGATATAATGAAAAACTGTTTTTT.

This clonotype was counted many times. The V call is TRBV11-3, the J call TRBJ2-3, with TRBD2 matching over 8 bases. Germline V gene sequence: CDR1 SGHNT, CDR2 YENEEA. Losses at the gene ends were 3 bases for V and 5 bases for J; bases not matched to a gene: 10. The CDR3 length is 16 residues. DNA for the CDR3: TGTGCCAGCAGCTTTAGGGGTAGCGGGGTTGAAGATACGCAGTATTTT. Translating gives CASSFRGSGVEDTQYF.

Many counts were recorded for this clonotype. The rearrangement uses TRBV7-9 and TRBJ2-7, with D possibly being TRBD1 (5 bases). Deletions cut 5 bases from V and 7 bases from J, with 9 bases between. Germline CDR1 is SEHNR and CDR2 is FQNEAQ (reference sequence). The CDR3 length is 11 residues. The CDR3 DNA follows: TGTGCCAGCAGCGGTAACAGGGAGCAGTACTTC. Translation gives CASSGNREQYF.

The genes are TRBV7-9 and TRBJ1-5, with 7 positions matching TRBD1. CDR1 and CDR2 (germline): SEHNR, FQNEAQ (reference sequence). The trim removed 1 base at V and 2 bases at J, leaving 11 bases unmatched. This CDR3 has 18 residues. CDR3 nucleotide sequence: TGTGCCAGCAGCTTAGGACAGGGTCTGGGTAGAGGCAATCAGCCCCAGCATTTT. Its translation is CASSLGQGLGRGNQPQHF.

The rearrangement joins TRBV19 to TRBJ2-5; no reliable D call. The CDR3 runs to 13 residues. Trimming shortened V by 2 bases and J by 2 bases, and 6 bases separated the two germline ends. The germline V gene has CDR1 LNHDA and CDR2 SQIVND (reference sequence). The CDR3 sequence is CASSIFSQETQYF. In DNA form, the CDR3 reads TGTGCCAGTAGTATATTCAGTCAAGAGACCCAGTACTTC.

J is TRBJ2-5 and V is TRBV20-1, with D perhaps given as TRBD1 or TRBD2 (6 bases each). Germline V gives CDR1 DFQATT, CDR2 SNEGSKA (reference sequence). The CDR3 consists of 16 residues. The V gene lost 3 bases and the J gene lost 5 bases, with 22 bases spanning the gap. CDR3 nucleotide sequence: TGCAGTGCTAGTAGCACGGCCGGGGGCCGGGGCGAGACCCAGTACTTC. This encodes CSASSTAGGRGETQYF.